The clone carrying this TCR beta chain was recorded a few times. Its antigen is still unknown. The data stem from a study of cytomegalovirus exposure and HLA in healthy donors. Study outcomes and limitations: A few chains linked to CMV were shown in vitro to be specific for CMV antigens. The finding came from a later analysis; first-cohort TCR clusters tended to co-occur in the 130 or so validation repertoires. Listed as cytomegalovirus-associated were 150 or so TCR beta chains. Most observed TCR sequences were rare, whereas some public TCRs were detected in many donors.

Data came from immunoSEQ multiplex PCR; TCRdb stores just in-frame clones and leaves some out. This sample has hundreds of thousands of clones, with 86% found just once. There are 14 residues in the CDR3. Germline CDR1 SNHLY, CDR2 FYNNEI. This receptor was obtained from a woman aged 18-29 years in good health and CMV-seronegative. The chain employs TRBV2 and TRBJ1-1; TRBD1 matches 9 bases. Sequencing was carried out using PBMCs. CDR3 sequence reads: CTFTGTGTYTEAFF. CDR3 coding DNA: TGTACGTTCACCGGGACAGGGACTTACACTGAAGCTTTCTTT. Full variable domain (remainder filled in from reference TRBV2 and TRBJ1-1): EPEVTQTPSHQVTQMGQEVILRCVPISNHLYFYWYRQILGQKVEFLVSFYNNEISEKSEIFDDQFSVERPDGSNFTLKIRSTKLEDSAMYFCTFTGTGTYTEAFFGQGTRLTVV.